What follows describes a single TCR beta chain. The observed sequence ends 3 residues before the CDR3 terminus, with the missing tail filled in from the germline J gene. This entry comes from a study of T cells in women clearing cervical HPV infection. Profiled with immunoSEQ multiplex PCR; TCRdb holds only in-frame clones, not every one. Recorded for this sample: 25,000 to 35,000 clones. Germline CDR1 is SGHTA and CDR2 is FQGNSA. This CDR3 region has 13 residues. Dot-blot hybridization genotyped cervical HPV amplified with MY09/MY11 PCR. This chain joins TRBV7-2 and TRBJ2-4; the D gene is possibly TRBD1 (5 bases). The source of this sequence is a woman aged 18-70 years with a cervical HPV16 infection that either progressed to CIN3+ or cleared (not recorded which). Specimen: blood buffy coat. The covered CDR3 bases are TGTGCCAGCAGCTCCGACAGAATATATGGT. This encodes CASSSDRIYG. The whole CDR3 region reads CASSSDRIYGQYF.